This paragraph covers one TCR beta chain sequence. Sequencing was performed with immunoSEQ multiplex PCR; in TCRdb, only in-frame clones are kept and a portion is missing. Counted here are about 680,000 clones, about 92% occurring once; the ten biggest clones make up approximately 24%. Germline V gene data show CDR1 as MNHEY and CDR2 as SMNVEV (reference sequence). The CDR3 has 19 residues. Deletions cut 8 bases from V and 0 bases from J, with 26 bases between. As defined, naive CD8 cells were CD45RO-negative and positively selected for CCR7, with terminally differentiated effector memory CD45RA+ cells excluded. The data derive from a study of shared clonotypes between healthy human individuals.

The chain recombines TRBV27 with TRBJ2-4; tentatively, D is TRBD1 (6 bases). This receptor was obtained from a man aged 25-40 years in good health. The material sequenced was naive CD8+ T cells sorted from blood. The CDR3 is CASRVAQGTPGLAKNIQYF. CDR3 nucleotide sequence: TGTGCCAGCCGAGTCGCCCAGGGGACGCCCGGGTTAGCCAAAAACATTCAGTACTTC.